The next 13 T cell receptor beta chains were all read from a single sample in a study of OX40 agonist ivuxolimab in advanced cancers. Generated by immunoSEQ multiplex PCR, the TCRdb table keeps only in-frame clones and is missing some. The sample records some 74,000 clones, 82% being singletons. The sample was CD4+ or CD8+ T cells sorted from blood, taken in a trial of the OX40 agonist ivuxolimab. These receptors all come from an adult with an advanced solid tumor such as melanoma, head and neck, liver or kidney cancer.

The chain couples TRBV28 to TRBJ2-1, with TRBD2 identical over 7 bases. The germline CDR1 and CDR2 sequences are MDHEN and SYDVKM. V lost 10 bases and J lost 2; bases outside the gene matches: 11. The CDR3 has 15 amino acids. CDR3 protein: CATRKSGAAYNEQFF. The CDR3, as DNA: TGTGCCACCCGAAAAAGCGGGGCCGCCTACAATGAGCAGTTCTTC.

The genes are TRBV2 and TRBJ1-5; 8 bases fit TRBD1. Germline V lookup: CDR1 SNHLY, CDR2 FYNNEI. The CDR3 extends over 17 amino acids. V lost 1 base and J lost 1; bases outside the gene matches: 6. CDR3 bases: TGTGCCAGCAGTGAAGTACAGGGGGGCTGGAGCAATCAGCCCCAGCATTTT. Protein product: CASSEVQGGWSNQPQHF.

The V call is TRBV11-2, the J call TRBJ2-7; weak D call: TRBD2 (5 bases). This CDR3 spans 13 amino acids. Germline V gives CDR1 SGHAT, CDR2 FQNNGV. Trimming removed 4 bases from V and 5 bases from J, with 12 bases in between. The CDR3 here is CASSSSPGNEQYF. The CDR3 DNA reads as TGTGCCAGCAGCTCGTCCCCCGGGAACGAGCAGTACTTC.

The gene calls are TRBV18 and TRBJ2-3; 10 bases are a match to TRBD2. CDR3 length: 15 amino acids. V lost 5 bases, J lost 1 base, and 3 bases stayed unmatched. Germline CDR1 reads KGHSH; CDR2 reads LQKENI. CDR3 loop: CASSTTSGGTDTQYF. The CDR3 DNA reads TGTGCCAGCTCAACAACTAGCGGGGGCACAGATACGCAGTATTTT.

This clone was picked up a small number of times. The rearrangement uses TRBV7-2 and TRBJ2-2; D remains unclear. Germline V lookup: CDR1 SGHTA, CDR2 FQGNSA. CDR3 length: 15 residues. V was cut by 2 bases and J by 1 base, with 8 bases left in between. In nucleotides, the CDR3 is TGTGCCAGCAGCTTATTCTCACAGAACACCGGGGAGCTGTTTTTT. This translates into CASSLFSQNTGELFF.

The chain uses TRBV4-1 and TRBJ2-5, with 8 nucleotides matching TRBD1. V shed 1 base and J 4 bases; nucleotides not matched to a gene: 5. Germline CDR1 MGHRA, CDR2 YSYEKL. CDR3 length: 15 amino acids. The CDR3: CASSQVGTGAETQYF. As DNA, the CDR3 is TGCGCCAGCAGCCAAGTCGGGACAGGAGCAGAGACCCAGTACTTC.

Only a few counts were recorded for this clone. The V gene is TRBV7-6, the J gene TRBJ1-4; 8 bases line up with TRBD1. CDR3 length: 14 residues. The trim removed 2 bases at V and 8 bases at J, leaving 4 bases unmatched. Germline V gene sequence: CDR1 SGHVS, CDR2 FNYEAQ. The CDR3 sequence: CASSLQGAQEKLFF. Here the CDR3 DNA reads TGTGCCAGCAGCTTACAGGGGGCTCAGGAAAAACTGTTTTTT.

This chain links TRBV7-9 with TRBJ1-1; D is uncertain. Trimming left V 2 bases short and J 0 bases short, with 16 bases between. CDR1 is SEHNR, CDR2 FQNEAQ, per germline (reference sequence). The CDR3 totals 17 residues. The CDR3 reads CASSLFLARRLNTEAFF. CDR3 in DNA: TGTGCCAGCAGCTTATTTCTGGCCAGAAGATTGAACACTGAAGCTTTCTTT.

The rearrangement links TRBV7-2 to TRBJ2-2, with 7 bases fitting TRBD2. Germline-derived CDR1 and CDR2 are SGHTA and FQGNSA. There are 16 residues in the CDR3. J gave up 1 base and V 3 bases, and 5 bases lay outside the gene matches. As DNA, the CDR3 is TGTGCCAGCAGCTTTTCCGGGGGGAGGAACACCGGGGAGCTGTTTTTT. This encodes CASSFSGGRNTGELFF.

V usage is TRBV7-2 and J usage is TRBJ2-1; D may be TRBD1 (5 bases). Per germline, CDR1 SGHTA and CDR2 FQGNSA. This CDR3 is 11 amino acids long. V was trimmed by 3 bases and J by 9 bases, leaving 6 bases between them. CDR3 in amino acids: CASSLGPEQFF. The CDR3 coding sequence is TGTGCCAGCAGCTTGGGGCCTGAGCAGTTCTTC.

This chain connects TRBV9 to TRBJ2-2, with TRBD2 matching 7 bases. The CDR3 sequence is 16 residues long. Germline CDR1 and CDR2: SGDLS and YYNGEE. V lost 4 bases and J lost 2; bases outside the gene matches: 8. The CDR3 sequence: CASSPHIAGNTGELFF. The CDR3, as DNA: TGTGCCAGCAGCCCTCACATAGCGGGTAACACCGGGGAGCTGTTTTTT.

The V and J genes are TRBV18 and TRBJ2-3, with 8 bases that match TRBD1. CDR3 size: 15 residues. Germline CDR1 KGHSH, CDR2 LQKENI. Trimming took 3 bases from V and 6 from J; bases not matched to a gene: 8. The CDR3 sequence is CASSPDRAHSDTQYF. The CDR3 nucleotides read TGTGCCAGCTCACCGGACAGGGCACATTCGGATACGCAGTATTTT.

This clone was detected only a few times. CDR3 region: CSVAPGTTLLINTQYF. The CDR3 DNA sequence: TGCAGCGTTGCACCCGGGACTACCTTATTAATTAATACGCAGTATTTT. V and J are TRBV29-1 and TRBJ2-3; 7 nucleotides match TRBD2. Germline V gives CDR1 SQVTM, CDR2 ANQGSEA. The J segment lost 7 bases and the V segment lost 4 bases, leaving 17 bases of the junction unmatched. The CDR3 is 16 amino acids.